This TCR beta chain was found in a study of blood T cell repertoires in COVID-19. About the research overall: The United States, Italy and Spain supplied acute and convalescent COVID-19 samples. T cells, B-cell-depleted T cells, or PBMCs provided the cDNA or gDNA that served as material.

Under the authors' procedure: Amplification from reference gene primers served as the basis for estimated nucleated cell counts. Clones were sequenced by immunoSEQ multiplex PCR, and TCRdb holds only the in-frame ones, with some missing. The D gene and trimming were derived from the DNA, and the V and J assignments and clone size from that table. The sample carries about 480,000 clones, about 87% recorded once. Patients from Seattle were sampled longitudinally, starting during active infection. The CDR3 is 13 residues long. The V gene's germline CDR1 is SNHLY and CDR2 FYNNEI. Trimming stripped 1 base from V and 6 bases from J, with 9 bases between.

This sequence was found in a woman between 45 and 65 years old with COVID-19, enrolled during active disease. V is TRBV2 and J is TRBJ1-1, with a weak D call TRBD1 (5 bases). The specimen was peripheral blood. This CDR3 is CASSEGTSPEAFF. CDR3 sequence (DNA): TGTGCCAGCAGTGAAGGGACAAGTCCTGAAGCTTTCTTT.